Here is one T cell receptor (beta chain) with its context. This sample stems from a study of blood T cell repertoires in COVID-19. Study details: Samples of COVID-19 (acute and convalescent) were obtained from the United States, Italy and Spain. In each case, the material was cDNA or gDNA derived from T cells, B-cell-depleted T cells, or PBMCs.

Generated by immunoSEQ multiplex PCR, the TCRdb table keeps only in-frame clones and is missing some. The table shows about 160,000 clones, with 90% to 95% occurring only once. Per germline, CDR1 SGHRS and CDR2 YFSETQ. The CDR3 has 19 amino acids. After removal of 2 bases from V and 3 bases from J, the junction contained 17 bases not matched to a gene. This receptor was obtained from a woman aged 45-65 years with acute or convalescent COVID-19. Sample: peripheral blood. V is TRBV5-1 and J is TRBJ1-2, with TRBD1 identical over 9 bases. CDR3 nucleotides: TGCGCCAGCAGCTTTACCCCAACAGGGGGCAAGTTGGGTGACTATGGCTACACCTTC. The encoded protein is CASSFTPTGGKLGDYGYTF.